Below, 32 T cell receptor beta chains from the same sample are listed, as sequenced in a study of T cell changes during pregnancy in multiple sclerosis. Here immunoSEQ multiplex PCR was the method, and the copy in TCRdb shows in-frame clones only, minus some. Among about 60,000 clones, over 95% were seen once, and the ten largest hold over 2%. This material consisted of CD8+ T cells from peripheral blood mononuclear cells, taken after pregnancy. The receptors originated from a female donor with multiple sclerosis, enrolled in a pregnancy study.

This chain connects TRBV6-5 to TRBJ1-2; maybe TRBD1 (6 bases). The CDR3 totals 13 residues. Trimming pared 2 bases from V and 6 bases from J, leaving 10 bases between. Germline V gives CDR1 MNHEY, CDR2 SVGAGI. CDR3 sequence: CASSYGGSDGYTF. In nucleotides, the CDR3 is TGTGCCAGCAGTTACGGGGGCTCCGATGGCTACACCTTC.

V gene TRBV19 combines with J gene TRBJ1-1, with TRBD1 matching 8 bases. V gave up 3 bases and J gave up 1 base; unmatched junction bases: 1. The CDR3 consists of 14 residues. Germline CDR1 LNHDA, CDR2 SQIVND (reference sequence). CDR3 DNA: TGTGCCAGTAGTATTGGGACAGGGAACACTGAAGCTTTCTTT. It specifies CASSIGTGNTEAFF.

V usage is TRBV19 and J usage is TRBJ2-7; a possible D gene is TRBD1 (6 bases). V was cut by 1 base and J by 3 bases, with 16 bases left in between. The CDR3 length is 16 residues. CDR1 and CDR2 (germline): LNHDA, SQIVND (reference sequence). The CDR3 spells CASSIASGTPGYEQYF. CDR3 DNA: TGTGCCAGTAGTATAGCCTCCGGGACACCCGGCTACGAGCAGTACTTC.

This chain links TRBV9 with TRBJ1-2; 8 nucleotides match TRBD1. This CDR3 is 17 amino acids long. V dropped 3 bases and J dropped 5; count of bases not matched to a gene: 15. CDR1 is SGDLS, CDR2 YYNGEE, per germline. CDR3 in amino acids: CASSAQAAGGGFYGYTF. The CDR3 DNA reads TGTGCCAGCAGCGCCCAGGCGGCAGGGGGCGGCTTTTATGGCTACACCTTC.

V gene TRBV7-9 combines with J gene TRBJ2-7; D is possibly TRBD1 (6 bases). The CDR3 has 12 residues. Germline V lookup: CDR1 SEHNR, CDR2 FQNEAQ (reference sequence). V dropped 5 bases and J dropped 3 bases, with 8 bases sitting between them. The CDR3 sequence: CASSGGSYEQYF. In DNA form, the CDR3 reads TGTGCCAGCAGCGGGGGCAGCTACGAGCAGTACTTC.

The chain carries TRBV29-1 and TRBJ2-5; 9 nucleotides align to TRBD2. Looked up from germline, CDR1 is SQVTM and CDR2 is ANQGSEA. The ends lost 4 bases at V and 4 bases at J; junction bases unmatched: 4. There are 13 residues in the CDR3. CDR3 bases: TGCAGCGTTGGTAGCGGGAGCGGAGAGACCCAGTACTTC. As protein: CSVGSGSGETQYF.

The CDR3 is CASSQNSRLTGGEQYF. In nucleotides, the CDR3 is TGCGCCAGCAGCCAAAATTCTAGGCTGACAGGGGGAGAGCAGTACTTC. The J gene is TRBJ2-7, the V gene TRBV4-3; 9 positions agree with TRBD1. The junction had 12 bases not matched to a gene; V was cut back by 2 bases and J by 7 bases. CDR1 and CDR2 (germline): LGHNA, YSLEER. The CDR3 runs 16 residues.

About this clone itself: This sample includes further DNA sequences coding for the same CDR3. This chain connects TRBV7-9 to TRBJ2-7, with D possibly TRBD2 on 5 matching bases. Between the trimmed V and J ends, which lost 8 bases and 4 bases, there was a span of 9 bases. The CDR3 has 11 amino acids. Per germline, CDR1 SEHNR and CDR2 FQNEAQ (reference sequence). CDR3 region: CASSPGYEQYF. CDR3 nucleotide sequence: TGTGCCAGCTCCCCGGGGTACGAGCAGTACTTC.

The chain uses TRBV28 and TRBJ2-2; tentative D call: TRBD1 (6 bases). Deletions cut 3 bases from V and 1 base from J, with 9 bases between. This CDR3 region has 15 residues. CDR1 MDHEN and CDR2 SYDVKM come from the germline V gene. This chain's CDR3 is CASSFEGVNTGELFF. The CDR3 DNA reads as TGTGCCAGCAGTTTTGAGGGGGTGAACACCGGGGAGCTGTTTTTT.

V and J are TRBV19 and TRBJ2-2, with TRBD1 identical over 9 bases. There are 15 residues in the CDR3. CDR1 LNHDA and CDR2 SQIVND come from the germline V gene (reference sequence). V gave up 8 bases and J gave up 4 bases; unmatched junction bases: 8. The CDR3 spells CASSTGGAVTGELFF. CDR3 nucleotides: TGTGCCAGTTCTACAGGGGGCGCGGTCACCGGGGAGCTGTTTTTT.

This chain joins TRBV6-1 and TRBJ1-1; unclear D gene. Germline CDR1 and CDR2: MNHNS and SASEGT. The V and J ends lost 2 bases and 0 bases respectively, with 7 bases between them. The CDR3 runs to 14 residues. CDR3 in amino acids: CASSERGLNTEAFF. CDR3 nucleotides: TGTGCCAGCAGTGAACGAGGATTGAACACTGAAGCTTTCTTT.

The chain links TRBV5-6 to TRBJ2-7; D is perhaps TRBD1 (6 bases). The CDR3 runs to 14 residues. The V and J ends lost 0 bases and 3 bases respectively, with 10 bases between them. From germline, CDR1 is SGHDT and CDR2 YYEEEE. The CDR3 spells CASSLGDTYYEQYF. CDR3 DNA sequence: TGTGCCAGCAGCTTGGGGGACACCTACTACGAGCAGTACTTC.

The gene calls are TRBV9 and TRBJ2-5; 13 nucleotides align to TRBD2. The CDR3 covers 16 residues. Germline V CDR1 and CDR2: SGDLS, YYNGEE. The V gene end was trimmed by 0 bases and the J gene end by 5 bases; junction bases not matched to a gene: 4. The CDR3 DNA reads TGTGCCAGCAGCGTAGGACTAGCGGGAGGTGGGGAGACCCAGTACTTC. Translated: CASSVGLAGGGETQYF. The full variable domain, with the rest looked up from reference TRBV9 and TRBJ2-5, is DSGVTQTPKHLITATGQRVTLRCSPRSGDLSVYWYQQSLDQGLQFLIQYYNGEERAKGNILERFSAQQFPDLHSELNLSSLELGDSALYFCASSVGLAGGGETQYFGPGTRLLVL.

V is TRBV9 and J is TRBJ2-5, with D maybe TRBD2 (6 bases). This CDR3 contains 13 residues. The germline V gene has CDR1 SGDLS and CDR2 YYNGEE. V lost 1 base, J lost 4 bases, and 8 bases lay in between. CDR3 in DNA: TGTGCCAGCAGCGTATACGGGGGAGAGACCCAGTACTTC. Protein product: CASSVYGGETQYF. Full variable domain (remainder filled in from reference TRBV9 and TRBJ2-5): DSGVTQTPKHLITATGQRVTLRCSPRSGDLSVYWYQQSLDQGLQFLIQYYNGEERAKGNILERFSAQQFPDLHSELNLSSLELGDSALYFCASSVYGGETQYFGPGTRLLVL.

The chain is built from TRBV6-6 and TRBJ2-7, with 9 bases identical to TRBD1. The CDR3 has 15 residues. The germline CDR1 and CDR2 sequences are MNHNY and SVGAGI (reference sequence). The J segment lost 5 bases and the V segment lost 2 bases, leaving 7 bases of the junction unmatched. CDR3 in amino acids: CASSYPERTGDEQYF. DNA for the CDR3: TGTGCCAGCAGTTACCCAGAACGGACAGGGGACGAGCAGTACTTC.

The chain couples TRBV5-6 to TRBJ2-6; 8 nucleotides align to TRBD1. The V segment lost 4 bases and the J segment 0 bases; nucleotides outside the gene matches: 6. Germline V gene sequence: CDR1 SGHDT, CDR2 YYEEEE. There are 17 residues in the CDR3. The DNA of the CDR3 is TGTGCCAGCAGCCCTGGGACAGGATACTCTGGGGCCAACGTCCTGACTTTC. Amino acids: CASSPGTGYSGANVLTF.

In this sample, this clone turned up once. This chain connects TRBV28 to TRBJ2-7, with D possibly matching TRBD2 (6 bases). This CDR3 comprises 13 residues. V lost 4 bases and J 2 bases, leaving 9 bases between the germline ends. Germline assignment: CDR1 MDHEN and CDR2 SYDVKM. The DNA of the CDR3 is TGTGCCAGCAGTTCGGGGGACGCCTACGAGCAGTACTTC. Amino acids: CASSSGDAYEQYF.

This sequence joins TRBV6-4 and TRBJ1-1; D uncertain. Germline V gene sequence: CDR1 MRHNA, CDR2 SNTAGT. Trimming took off 2 bases at V and 1 base at J, with 5 bases between the two ends. The CDR3 is made up of 13 amino acids. The CDR3 sequence: CASSDGRNTEAFF. In DNA, the CDR3 is TGTGCCAGCAGTGACGGTAGGAACACTGAAGCTTTCTTT.

The V call is TRBV7-9, the J call TRBJ2-4, with TRBD1 as a possible D gene (5 bases). The V end was cut by 8 bases, the J end by 7 bases, with 15 bases between. CDR1 SEHNR and CDR2 FQNEAQ come from the germline V gene (reference sequence). CDR3 length: 13 amino acids. The CDR3 nucleotides read TGTGCCAGCGCCCGGACAACAACGAACATTCAGTACTTC. Translation gives CASARTTTNIQYF. Full variable domain (rest looked up from reference TRBV7-9 and TRBJ2-4): DTGVSQNPRHKITKRGQNVTFRCDPISEHNRLYWYRQTLGQGPEFLTYFQNEAQLEKSRLLSDRFSAERPKGSFSTLEIQRTEQGDSAMYLCASARTTTNIQYFGAGTRLSVL.

The chain joins TRBV6-6 to TRBJ2-7, with 9 bases that match TRBD1. The CDR3 is made up of 14 amino acids. CDR1 is MNHNY, CDR2 SVGAGI, per germline (reference sequence). After removal of 4 bases from V and 2 bases from J, the junction contained 3 bases not matched to a gene. The CDR3 is CASSFGTGPYEQYF. The CDR3 DNA reads TGTGCCAGCAGTTTTGGGACAGGGCCCTACGAGCAGTACTTC.

This chain links TRBV2 with TRBJ2-7; 8 bases align to TRBD2. The CDR3 covers 15 residues. Trimming cost V 1 base and J 4 bases; bases outside gene matches: 6. Germline lookup yields CDR1 SNHLY and CDR2 FYNNEI. CDR3 DNA: TGTGCCAGCAGTGAAGTGGGTAGCGGGACATACGAGCAGTACTTC. This codes for CASSEVGSGTYEQYF.

This clone was counted once. The chain couples TRBV6-6 to TRBJ1-1; D not certain. Germline CDR1 is MNHNY and CDR2 is SVGAGI (reference sequence). Trimming shortened V by 2 bases and J by 4 bases, and 17 bases separated the two germline ends. This CDR3 contains 16 residues. In DNA, the CDR3 is TGTGCCAGCAGTTACAGTGGGCGAGTGGTGGGCACTGAAGCTTTCTTT. It encodes CASSYSGRVVGTEAFF.

This sequence joins TRBV7-6 and TRBJ2-5; 8 nucleotides line up with TRBD1. J was trimmed by 7 bases and V by 5 bases; bases with no gene match: 9. CDR3 length equals 14 residues. Germline CDR1 and CDR2: SGHVS and FNYEAQ. The CDR3 nucleotides are TGTGCCAGCAGCCCGACAGGGGAGGAGGGGACCCAGTACTTC. Translation gives CASSPTGEEGTQYF.

This chain connects TRBV4-1 to TRBJ1-1, with TRBD1 matching 7 bases. The CDR3 runs to 13 residues. The junction had 0 bases not matched to a gene; V was cut back by 4 bases and J by 1 base. In germline, CDR1 is MGHRA, CDR2 YSYEKL. The CDR3 region has the DNA TGCGCCAGCAGCCGACAGGGGAACACTGAAGCTTTCTTT. It codes for CASSRQGNTEAFF.

This chain joins TRBV30 and TRBJ1-2; a weak D match, TRBD1 (6 bases). This CDR3 has 15 amino acids. Germline V gene data show CDR1 as GTSNPN and CDR2 as SVGIG (reference sequence). The V gene lost 2 bases and the J gene lost 1 base, with 14 bases spanning the gap. In nucleotides, the CDR3 is TGTGCCTGGAGTTTTGGGCAGGGGCATAACTATGGCTACACCTTC. It translates to CAWSFGQGHNYGYTF.

The chain has TRBV5-6 and TRBJ2-7; 11 bases line up with TRBD1. The CDR3 is 15 amino acids. The V segment lost 4 bases and the J segment 4 bases; nucleotides outside the gene matches: 7. The germline CDR1 and CDR2 sequences are SGHDT and YYEEEE. CDR3 protein: CASSTGTGGMYEQYF. The CDR3 DNA reads TGTGCCAGCAGCACCGGGACAGGGGGAATGTACGAGCAGTACTTC. The full variable domain, rest sourced from reference TRBV5-6 and TRBJ2-7, is DAGVTQSPTHLIKTRGQQVTLRCSPKSGHDTVSWYQQALGQGPQFIFQYYEEEERQRGNFPDRFSGHQFPNYSSELNVNALLLGDSALYLCASSTGTGGMYEQYFGPGTRLTVT.

This chain joins TRBV7-9 and TRBJ2-7; 11 bases agree with TRBD1. The CDR3 has 16 residues. The germline V gene has CDR1 SEHNR and CDR2 FQNEAQ (reference sequence). J was trimmed by 4 bases and V by 1 base; bases with no gene match: 6. The CDR3 DNA sequence: TGTGCCAGCAGCTTAGGGGGACAGGGGGTGTATTACGAGCAGTACTTC. This codes for CASSLGGQGVYYEQYF.

The chain employs TRBV28 and TRBJ2-2; 8 bases are a match to TRBD2. The CDR3 extends over 14 amino acids. The germline V gene encodes CDR1 MDHEN and CDR2 SYDVKM. The V segment lost 8 bases and the J segment 5 bases; nucleotides outside the gene matches: 7. The CDR3 protein is CASHREGRTGELFF. As DNA, the CDR3 is TGTGCCAGCCACCGGGAGGGCCGGACCGGGGAGCTGTTTTTT. Looking up the rest from reference TRBV28 and TRBJ2-2 gives the full variable domain: DVKVTQSSRYLVKRTGEKVFLECVQDMDHENMFWYRQDPGLGLRLIYFSYDVKMKEKGDIPEGYSVSREKKERFSLILESASTNQTSMYLCASHREGRTGELFFGEGSRLTVL.

The chain couples TRBV7-9 to TRBJ2-7, with 7 bases fitting TRBD1. With V trimmed by 5 bases and J by 0 bases, 7 bases remained unmatched. In germline, CDR1 is SEHNR, CDR2 FQNEAQ (reference sequence). The CDR3 sequence is 15 residues long. CDR3 nucleotide sequence: TGTGCCAGCAGCACCCGACAGGGCAGCTCCTACGAGCAGTACTTC. As protein: CASSTRQGSSYEQYF.

This chain joins TRBV7-6 and TRBJ2-5, with TRBD2 as a possible D gene (5 bases). This CDR3 region has 15 residues. Germline V gene data show CDR1 as SGHVS and CDR2 as FNYEAQ. Between the trimmed V and J ends, which lost 1 base and 5 bases, there was a span of 14 bases. CDR3 region: CASSLERERVETQYF. The DNA of the CDR3 is TGTGCCAGCAGCTTAGAGAGGGAGAGGGTGGAGACCCAGTACTTC.

The chain combines TRBV5-6 with TRBJ1-2, with TRBD1 identical over 9 bases. The CDR3 consists of 15 residues. Trimming took 4 bases from V and 4 from J; bases not matched to a gene: 8. CDR1 SGHDT and CDR2 YYEEEE come from the germline V gene. The CDR3 region has the DNA TGTGCCAGCAGCAAGGGACAGGGCTACTTCTATGGCTACACCTTC. This gives the protein CASSKGQGYFYGYTF.

The V call is TRBV29-1, the J call TRBJ2-7; 13 nucleotides agree with TRBD2. The junction had 0 bases not matched to a gene; V was cut back by 4 bases and J by 3 bases. The CDR3 length is 13 residues. The germline gives CDR1 SQVTM, CDR2 ANQGSEA. As DNA, the CDR3 is TGCAGCGTTGGACTAGCGGGAGGCTACGAGCAGTACTTC. It codes for CSVGLAGGYEQYF.